This T cell receptor (beta chain) was observed in a study of response to subunit inactivated influenza vaccine. V was pared by 6 bases and J by 5 bases, with 8 bases between. Germline V gene sequence: CDR1 MNHNY, CDR2 SVGAGI (reference sequence). CDR3 size: 12 residues. With regard to this clonotype: The antigen is unknown.

TCRdb passed the RT-PCR reads through MiXCR, listing each CDR3 protein once. The table records hundreds of thousands of distinct CDR3 sequences, approximately 15% of them present only once. General study points: Researchers suggested that each seasonal influenza vaccination recruits few new T cells.

This clonotype originated in a man between 45 and 60 years old who received an inactivated influenza vaccine. Sample: PBMCs from blood, taken 11 to 12 days after vaccination. The chain employs TRBV6-6 and TRBJ2-1; D gene ambiguous. In DNA form, the CDR3 reads TGTGCCAGCAGGCCTTTAAACAATGAGCAGTTCTTC. Protein product: CASRPLNNEQFF.